The entry that follows covers one T cell receptor beta chain sequence. What this receptor recognizes is not known. No qualities accompany the bases; no much larger clone lies one base away. From the cysteine through the phenylalanine, the CDR3 covers 14 amino acids. CDR3 DNA is the only sequence kept; it has 42 bases, read in frame from the first base. From V the trimming removes 3 bases and from J it removes 6 bases, while the gene matches leave 6 bases of the junction unaccounted for. Looking up the germline V gene yields CDR1 SGHRS and CDR2 YFSETQ. This sample was included in a study of a mutant IDH1 vaccine in newly diagnosed glioma (dated by TCRdb to the early 2020s). For the wider study: Eight vaccinations were administered to patients in weeks 1, 3, 5, 7, 11, 15, 19 and 23, corresponding to visits V03 through V10. For exploratory analyses, longitudinal TCRB deep sequencing was carried out in 25 treated patients wherever samples were available. Of the 30 to 35 treated patients, around 62% were male and about 40% were female, and a mean age of roughly 40 years was recorded. Vaccination was initiated 4-6 weeks after radiotherapy alone, or concurrently with temozolomide cycles in the chemotherapy-containing groups. Six visits were used for peripheral blood collection: V03 (baseline), V05, V07, V10, V12 and V13. Prior to enrollment, standard therapy consisting of radiotherapy alone, temozolomide alone, or radiochemotherapy with temozolomide had been administered to patients, with the combination being received by most patients.

The protocol used for the library was the immunoSEQ multiplex PCR assay. Following the manufacturer's protocol, the hsTCRB Kit was used to amplify rearranged TCR beta chain sequences. Sequencing of TCRB libraries was carried out on an Illumina MiSeq. The authors processed their data as follows. Demultiplexing, trimming and gene mapping were performed with the kit vendor's proprietary platform. TCRdb took this table from immuneACCESS and kept in-frame rearrangements with V and J called. Such tables lack part of the clones; where checked against another copy, unresolved V genes explain under half of the gap, and the rest is unexplained. From that table come the V and J calls and clone size; the DNA was used to work out D and trimming. A total of roughly 74,000 clones appear in this sample, 75% to 90% of them only once. Clones ranked in the top ten supply 0.77% of the sample. The time point label, as the study defines it: week 23, last vaccination. Every vaccine dose consisted of 300 ug of a 20-mer mutant IDH1 peptide in Montanide, administered subcutaneously together with topical imiquimod. Donors had newly diagnosed WHO grade 3 or 4 IDH1-mutant astrocytomas with loss of nuclear ATRX. The samples were drawn from NOA16, a multicentre, single-arm, open-label phase I trial in Germany that tested a mutant IDH1 peptide vaccine in humans for the first time. The DNeasy Blood and Tissue Kit was used to extract genomic DNA from EDTA blood for TCRB sequencing.

Findings and caveats that apply to the study as a whole: Pseudoprogression appeared unrelated to alterations in the top peripheral T cell clonotypes detected by TCRB sequencing. Vaccine-induced immune responses across multiple MHC alleles were detected in roughly 94% of patients. PBMC samples for TCRB deep sequencing were selected based on availability. The authors noted that analyses of patient blood samples could not be reproduced because of sample limitations.

The receptor was isolated from a woman in her 50s with glioma. The sequencing here drew on PBMCs, taken from a glioma patient whose treatment included an IDH1 peptide vaccine. The chain joins TRBV5-1 to TRBJ2-1; TRBD2 agrees with 7 junctional bases. The CDR3 region: CASSSAGSGNEQFF. The nucleotides are TGCGCCAGCAGCTCAGCGGGATCCGGCAATGAGCAGTTCTTC.